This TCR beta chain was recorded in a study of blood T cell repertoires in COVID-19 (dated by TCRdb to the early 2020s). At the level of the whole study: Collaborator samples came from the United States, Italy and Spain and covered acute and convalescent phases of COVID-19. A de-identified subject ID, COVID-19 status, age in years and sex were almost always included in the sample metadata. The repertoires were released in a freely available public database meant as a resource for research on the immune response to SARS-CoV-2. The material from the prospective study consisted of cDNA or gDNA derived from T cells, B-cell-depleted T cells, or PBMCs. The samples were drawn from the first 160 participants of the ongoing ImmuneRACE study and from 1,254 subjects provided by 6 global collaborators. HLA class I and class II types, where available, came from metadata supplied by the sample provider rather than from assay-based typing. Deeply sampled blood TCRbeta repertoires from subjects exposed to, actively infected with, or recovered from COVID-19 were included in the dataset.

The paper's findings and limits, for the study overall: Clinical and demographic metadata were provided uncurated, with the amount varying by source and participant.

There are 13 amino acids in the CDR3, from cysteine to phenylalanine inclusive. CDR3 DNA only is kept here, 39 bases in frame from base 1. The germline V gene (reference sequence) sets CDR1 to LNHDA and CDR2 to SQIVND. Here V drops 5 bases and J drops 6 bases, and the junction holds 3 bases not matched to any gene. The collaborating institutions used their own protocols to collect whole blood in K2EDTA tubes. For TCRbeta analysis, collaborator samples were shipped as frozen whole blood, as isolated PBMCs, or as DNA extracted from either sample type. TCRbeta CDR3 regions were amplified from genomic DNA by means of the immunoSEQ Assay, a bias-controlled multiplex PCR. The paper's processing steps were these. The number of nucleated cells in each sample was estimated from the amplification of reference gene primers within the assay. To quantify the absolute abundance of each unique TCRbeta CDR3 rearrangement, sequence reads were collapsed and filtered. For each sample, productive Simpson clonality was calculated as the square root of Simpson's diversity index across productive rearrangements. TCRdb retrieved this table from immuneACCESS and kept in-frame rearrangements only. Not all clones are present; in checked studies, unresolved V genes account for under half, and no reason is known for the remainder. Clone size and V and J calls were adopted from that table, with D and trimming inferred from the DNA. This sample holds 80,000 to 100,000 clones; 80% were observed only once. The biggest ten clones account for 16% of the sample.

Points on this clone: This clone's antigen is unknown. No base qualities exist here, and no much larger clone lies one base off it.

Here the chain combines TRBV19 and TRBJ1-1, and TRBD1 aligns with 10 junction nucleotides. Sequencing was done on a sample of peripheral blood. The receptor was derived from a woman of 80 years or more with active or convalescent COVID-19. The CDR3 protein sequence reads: CASSSGTGAEAFF. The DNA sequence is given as TGTGCCAGTAGTTCCGGGACAGGGGCTGAAGCTTTCTTT.